This record looks at one T cell receptor beta chain sequence and its context. The data were taken from a study of blood T cell repertoires in COVID-19. TCRdb's copy holds only in-frame clones and misses some; the assay was immunoSEQ multiplex PCR. The table includes 25,000 to 35,000 clones, about 83% detected once. The sequenced sample consisted of peripheral blood. The receptor was isolated from a man between 65 and 80 years old with active COVID-19.

For the CDR3, the DNA is TGTGCCAGCTCACCCGTGGGTGTGCGGTCTGGGGCCAACGTCCTGACTTTC. It encodes CASSPVGVRSGANVLTF. The genes are TRBV18 and TRBJ2-6; D unresolved. Trimming cost V 3 bases and J 1 base, with 13 bases left between them. CDR1 is KGHSH, CDR2 LQKENI, per germline. The CDR3 spans 17 residues.